This T cell receptor (beta chain) stems from a study of blood T cell repertoires in COVID-19. Overall study context: Researchers got acute and convalescent COVID-19 samples from the United States, Italy and Spain. T cells, B-cell-depleted T cells, or PBMCs supplied cDNA or gDNA.

Clones were sequenced by immunoSEQ multiplex PCR, and TCRdb holds only the in-frame ones, with some missing. The data contain hundreds of thousands of clones, 80% to 85% of them singletons. V lost 2 bases, J lost 5 bases, and 6 bases lay in between. The V gene's germline CDR1 is MGHDK and CDR2 SYGVNS. The CDR3 has 12 residues. The sequence was obtained from a woman aged 80 or over with active or convalescent COVID-19. Sequenced input: peripheral blood. This sequence joins TRBV25-1 and TRBJ1-2; possible D gene TRBD1, 6 bases. For the CDR3, the DNA is TGTGCCAGCAGTGAACAGGGGTATGGCTACACCTTC. It codes for CASSEQGYGYTF.